This TCR beta chain originates from a study of T-cell reconstitution after alpha-beta-depleted transplantation in children. Library preparation (for TCRbeta) was performed with unique molecular identifiers. TCRdb redid the calling of the PCR reads with MiXCR, one entry per CDR3 protein. The sample records around 500,000 distinct CDR3 sequences, about 21% being singletons. A note on this clonotype: Antigen: not known.

Study-wide results and limits: Several hundred expanded graft clones reportedly were the source of alpha-beta T cells about two months after transplant.

The CDR3 extends over 17 amino acids. Germline CDR1 is SGHTA and CDR2 is FQGTGA. Trimming shortened V by 5 bases and J by 7 bases, and 24 bases separated the two germline ends. The TCR originated in a boy under two years old who had a stem cell transplant for acute myeloid leukemia, so the T cells may come from the graft donor. The sequencing used PBMCs, mostly from graft donor cells, collected 360 days after TCRalphabeta/CD19-depleted stem cell transplant. The chain uses TRBV7-3 and TRBJ2-1, with a tentative D call TRBD2 (6 bases). In DNA form, the CDR3 reads TGTGCCAGCAGCCCCCAATCCGGGAGCCCCGGGGCGAATGAGCAGTTCTTC. Its translation is CASSPQSGSPGANEQFF.